This T cell receptor beta chain appears in the sequencing data of a study of blood T cell repertoires in COVID-19. Authors' data handling: Quantification of nucleated cells was approximated via reference gene primer amplification. Method: immunoSEQ multiplex PCR; TCRdb's copy keeps in-frame clones and lacks some. V, J and clone size were drawn from that table, and D and trimming were deduced from the DNA. The sample lists about 220,000 clones; about four fifths were seen once. This CDR3 is 15 amino acids long. Germline CDR1 and CDR2: SGHAT and FQNNGV. Trimming stripped 1 base from V and 0 bases from J, with 6 bases between.

Material for sequencing was PBMCs or T cells enriched from blood (not recorded which). The sequence came from a woman between 40 and 50 years old with acute COVID-19. V gene TRBV11-2 combines with J gene TRBJ2-2; D gene unclear. The CDR3 DNA reads TGTGCCAGCAGCTTAGGGCAGACGAACACCGGGGAGCTGTTTTTT. Translating gives CASSLGQTNTGELFF.